This paragraph reports one T cell receptor beta chain. The sample is drawn from a study of blood T cell repertoires in COVID-19. Study-level background: COVID-19 samples from acute and convalescent phases originated in the United States, Italy and Spain.

Sequenced by immunoSEQ multiplex PCR; TCRdb stores in-frame clones only, minus some. This sample has 300,000 to 350,000 clones, with roughly nine tenths found just once. The sequence was obtained from an older woman with COVID-19, enrolled during active disease. The source material was peripheral blood.

The CDR3 sequence is CASSEYSYEQYF. The CDR3 DNA follows: TGTGCCAGCAGTGAATATTCCTACGAGCAGTACTTC. The chain uses TRBV6-1 and TRBJ2-7; D remains ambiguous. The CDR3 is made up of 12 amino acids. Germline CDR1 is MNHNS and CDR2 is SASEGT. Deletions cut 2 bases from V and 1 base from J, with 3 bases between.